The following is a T cell receptor beta chain sequence with its context. The data derive from a study of shared clonotypes between healthy human individuals. Assay: immunoSEQ multiplex PCR; the TCRdb copy retains only in-frame clones and omits some. Found here are about a million clones, about three quarters of them singletons; the top ten hold 1.4%. Germline V lookup: CDR1 SEHNR, CDR2 FQNEAQ (reference sequence). The CDR3 is 14 residues long. The ends lost 5 bases at V and 3 bases at J; junction bases unmatched: 4. The chain employs TRBV7-9 and TRBJ2-4, with 7 bases fitting TRBD1. The receptor's source is a man aged 18 to 29 in good health. Material for sequencing was memory CD4+ T cells sorted from blood. The subset is: CD45RA-negative fraction. This CDR3 is CASSVGDSKNIQYF. The CDR3 bases are TGTGCCAGCAGCGTAGGGGACAGCAAAAACATTCAGTACTTC. Complete variable domain (other parts from reference TRBV7-9 and TRBJ2-4): DTGVSQNPRHKITKRGQNVTFRCDPISEHNRLYWYRQTLGQGPEFLTYFQNEAQLEKSRLLSDRFSAERPKGSFSTLEIQRTEQGDSAMYLCASSVGDSKNIQYFGAGTRLSVL.